The clone carrying this TCR beta chain was recorded once. The data were taken from a study of blood T cell repertoires in COVID-19. Whole-study context: COVID-19 samples collected from the United States, Italy and Spain covered acute and convalescent phases. PBMCs, B-cell-depleted T cells, or T cells provided the cDNA or gDNA that made up the material.

In the authors' methods: The authors estimated nucleated cell counts from reference gene primer amplification. Repertoires were generated with immunoSEQ multiplex PCR, while TCRdb's copy carries only in-frame clones and drops some. That table supplies the V and J calls and clone size; D and trimming were determined from the DNA. Found here are roughly 150,000 clones, roughly 84% of them singletons; the top ten hold approximately 5.4%. The Seattle patients, enrolled during active infection, were followed longitudinally. The CDR3 has 12 amino acids. CDR1 SEHNR and CDR2 FQNEAQ come from the germline V gene (reference sequence). V lost 5 bases and J lost 10, with 12 bases in between.

This sequence was found in a woman between 50 and 59 years old with COVID-19, enrolled during active disease. The sample was peripheral blood. The chain uses TRBV7-9 and TRBJ2-4, with D maybe TRBD2 (5 bases). DNA for the CDR3: TGTGCCAGCAGCGCCAACTCGGGGATTCAGTACTTC. Translation: CASSANSGIQYF. The full variable domain, its missing parts supplied by reference TRBV7-9 and TRBJ2-4, is DTGVSQNPRHKITKRGQNVTFRCDPISEHNRLYWYRQTLGQGPEFLTYFQNEAQLEKSRLLSDRFSAERPKGSFSTLEIQRTEQGDSAMYLCASSANSGIQYFGAGTRLSVL.